These 15 T cell receptor beta chains share one sample of origin, sequenced in a study of regulatory T cells in long-lasting Graves disease. As to time point: persistent/refractory GD, antithyroid drugs over 5 years with positive TRAb. PBMC-derived RNA was used for the TCR library. Through Arm-PCR of CDR3 regions and iRepertoire HTBI primers, TCR beta libraries were built. TCRdb re-called the multiplex PCR reads with MiXCR, one entry per CDR3 protein. The table shows 350,000 to 450,000 distinct CDR3 sequences, with roughly a fifth occurring only once. Sample: peripheral blood mononuclear cells (PBMCs), taken when the disease was refractory, from a patient treated with antithyroid drugs. The receptors were gathered from a female donor with Graves disease.

This chain's CDR3 is CASSPEGQYGYTF. In DNA, the CDR3 is TGCGCCAGCAGCCCAGAGGGCCAATATGGCTACACCTTC. The J gene is TRBJ1-2, the V gene TRBV5-1; no reliable D call. V was shortened by 4 bases and J by 5 bases, with 12 bases between the two germline ends. This CDR3 has 13 residues. Germline V gene data show CDR1 as SGHRS and CDR2 as YFSETQ.

The chain employs TRBV12-3 or TRBV12-4 and TRBJ2-3, with D perhaps given as TRBD1 or TRBD2 (5 bases each). This CDR3 has 14 amino acids. The V and J ends lost 6 bases and 5 bases respectively, with 15 bases between them. The CDR3: CASRRGQEEDTQYF. The CDR3, as DNA: TGTGCCAGCAGAAGGGGTCAGGAGGAAGATACGCAGTATTTT.

This clonotype was seen a few times. The chain employs TRBV12-3 or TRBV12-4 and TRBJ2-7; unclear D gene. V was shortened by 8 bases and J by 0 bases, with 8 bases between the two germline ends. The CDR3 is made up of 12 amino acids. The CDR3 DNA sequence: TGTGCCAGCGCAGCACGCTCCTACGAGCAGTACTTC. Its protein is CASAARSYEQYF.

The chain carries TRBV24-1 and TRBJ1-4; D call uncertain. Trimming pared 4 bases from V and 0 bases from J, leaving 5 bases between. The CDR3 runs 14 residues. CDR1 is KGHDR, CDR2 SFDVKD, per germline. The CDR3 DNA is TGTGCCACCAGTGAAGATCCAACTAATGAAAAACTGTTTTTT. Amino acids: CATSEDPTNEKLFF.

This clonotype was picked up many times. The rearrangement links TRBV11-2 to TRBJ2-5; 9 bases map to TRBD2. V was clipped by 5 bases and J by 7 bases; unmatched bases: 5. The CDR3 length is 13 residues. CDR1 and CDR2 (germline): SGHAT, FQNNGV. CDR3 coding DNA: TGTGCCAGCAGCCCAACGCGGGGGGGGACCCAGTACTTC. Translation: CASSPTRGGTQYF.

This clonotype was seen a handful of times. The chain combines TRBV29-1 with TRBJ2-2; D is perhaps TRBD1 or TRBD2 (5 bases each). The V end was cut by 6 bases, the J end by 4 bases, with 21 bases between. The germline V gene has CDR1 SQVTM and CDR2 ANQGSEA. This CDR3 contains 16 residues. The CDR3 DNA reads TGCAGCGTCTTCCGATTGGGACCGGGCGGCACCGGGGAGCTGTTTTTT. Its translation: CSVFRLGPGGTGELFF.

This clonotype was seen at least ten times. The chain couples TRBV3-1 to TRBJ2-7; a possible D gene is TRBD2 (5 bases). Trimming removed 1 base at V and 3 bases at J, with 10 bases between. The CDR3 is 14 residues long. Germline V gives CDR1 LGHDT, CDR2 YNNKEL (reference sequence). The DNA of the CDR3 is TGTGCCAGCAGCCAAGCTGGAGGAGACTACGAGCAGTACTTC. Translated: CASSQAGGDYEQYF.

This clonotype was seen repeatedly, ten times or more. This chain uses TRBV7-3 with TRBJ1-1, with D uncertain. Per germline, CDR1 SGHTA and CDR2 FQGTGA. The CDR3 length is 13 residues. The V gene lost 4 bases and the J gene lost 3 bases, with 9 bases spanning the gap. CDR3 coding DNA: TGTGCCAGCAGCTCAAACAAAGACACTGAAGCTTTCTTT. It specifies CASSSNKDTEAFF.

On this clonotype: Given a much more abundant clone one base away, this may be a read error. The CDR3 end shows no conserved phenylalanine or tryptophan, and so a read error is likely. This chain joins TRBV28 and TRBJ1-1; 8 bases match TRBD1. The germline V gene encodes CDR1 MDHEN and CDR2 SYDVKM. The CDR3 contains 14 residues. Germline trimming cut 5 bases from V and 4 bases from J; bases unmatched to any gene: 6. CDR3 nucleotide sequence: TGTGCCAGCAGTCCCGGGACAGGAGTCACTGAAGCTTTCTCT. It codes for CASSPGTGVTEAFS.

This clonotype was picked up a small number of times. V and J are TRBV20-1 and TRBJ1-2; unclear D gene. Per the germline V gene, CDR1 is DFQATT and CDR2 is SNEGSKA (reference sequence). There are 15 residues in the CDR3. Trimming removed 0 bases from V and 4 bases from J, with 15 bases in between. The CDR3 bases are TGCAGTGCTAGAGATGTTGGTTGGGGAGGCTATGGCTACACCTTC. It specifies CSARDVGWGGYGYTF.

Worth noting for this clonotype: Possible read error: a much larger clone is one base away. The chain recombines TRBV6-2 or TRBV6-3 with TRBJ1-3; D is unresolved. This CDR3 contains 14 residues. The germline V gene has CDR1 MNHEY and CDR2 SVGEGT. CDR3 loop: CTSSYGGSGNTIYF. The CDR3 nucleotides are TGTACCAGCAGTTATGGCGGCTCTGGAAACACCATATATTTT.

J is TRBJ1-2 and V is TRBV7-9; no definite D call. There are 15 residues in the CDR3. Germline CDR1 SEHNR, CDR2 FQNEAQ (reference sequence). Deletions cut 1 base from V and 6 bases from J, with 15 bases between. In DNA form, the CDR3 reads TGTGCCAGCAGCTTAGAGCTGGAGAGGCTAGATGGCTACACCTTC. This translates into CASSLELERLDGYTF.

This clonotype was counted ten times or more. This chain links TRBV28 with TRBJ1-5; D not certain. This CDR3 region has 14 residues. Germline V gene data show CDR1 as MDHEN and CDR2 as SYDVKM. V shed 10 bases and J shed 0 bases, with 13 bases lying between them. As DNA, the CDR3 is TGTGCCACTGAAGAGGGTTATAGCAATCAGCCCCAGCATTTT. Protein product: CATEEGYSNQPQHF.

In regard to this clonotype: One base away lies a much larger clone, so this may be a sequencing read error. The V call is TRBV12-3 or TRBV12-4, the J call TRBJ1-1, with TRBD1 matching 7 bases. This CDR3 contains 13 residues. V dropped 2 bases and J dropped 4; count of bases not matched to a gene: 1. The CDR3 protein is CASSLRGPTEAFF. The CDR3 nucleotides are TGTGCCAGCAGTTTAAGGGGGCCCACTGAAGCTTTCTTT.

The V gene is TRBV7-9, the J gene TRBJ1-5; TRBD1 matches at 8 bases. Germline CDR1 SEHNR, CDR2 FQNEAQ (reference sequence). This CDR3 spans 15 amino acids. V trimming: 3 bases; J trimming: 4 bases; junction bases outside the gene matches: 5. CDR3 protein: CASSFAGTGNQPQHF. The CDR3 DNA sequence: TGTGCCAGCAGCTTCGCCGGGACAGGTAATCAGCCCCAGCATTTT.